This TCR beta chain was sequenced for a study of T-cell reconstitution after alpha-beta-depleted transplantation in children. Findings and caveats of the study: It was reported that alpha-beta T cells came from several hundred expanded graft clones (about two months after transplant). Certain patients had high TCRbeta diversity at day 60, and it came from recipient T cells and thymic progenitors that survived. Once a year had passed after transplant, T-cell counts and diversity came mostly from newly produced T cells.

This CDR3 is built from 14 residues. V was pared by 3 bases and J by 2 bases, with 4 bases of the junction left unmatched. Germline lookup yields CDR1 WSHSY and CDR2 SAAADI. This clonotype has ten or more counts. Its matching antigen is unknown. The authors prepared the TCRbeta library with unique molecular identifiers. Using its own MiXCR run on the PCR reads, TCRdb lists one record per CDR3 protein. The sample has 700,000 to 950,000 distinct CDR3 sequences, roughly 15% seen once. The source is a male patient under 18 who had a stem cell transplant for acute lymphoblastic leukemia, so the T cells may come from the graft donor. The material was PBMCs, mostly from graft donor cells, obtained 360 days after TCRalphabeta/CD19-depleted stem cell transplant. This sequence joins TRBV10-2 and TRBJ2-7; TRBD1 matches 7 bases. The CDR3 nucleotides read TGCGCCAGCAGTGACGCGACAGGGCCCTACGAGCAGTACTTC. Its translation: CASSDATGPYEQYF.